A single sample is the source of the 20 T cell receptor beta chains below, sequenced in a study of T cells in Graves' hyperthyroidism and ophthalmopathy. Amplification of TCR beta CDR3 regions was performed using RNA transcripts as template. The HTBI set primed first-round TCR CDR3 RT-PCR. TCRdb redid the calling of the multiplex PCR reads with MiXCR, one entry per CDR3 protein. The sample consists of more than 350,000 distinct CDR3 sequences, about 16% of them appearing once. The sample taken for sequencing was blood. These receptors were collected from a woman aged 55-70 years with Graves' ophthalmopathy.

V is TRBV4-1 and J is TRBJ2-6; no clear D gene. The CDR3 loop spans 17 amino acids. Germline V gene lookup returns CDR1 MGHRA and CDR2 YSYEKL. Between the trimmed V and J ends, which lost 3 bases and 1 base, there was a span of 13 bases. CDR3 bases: TGCGCCAGCAGCCATTTCGGAGCACGTTCTGGGGCCAACGTCCTGACTTTC. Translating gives CASSHFGARSGANVLTF.

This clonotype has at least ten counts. The CDR3 loop reads CASGGGQETQYF. The CDR3 nucleotides read TGTGCCAGCGGGGGGGGGCAAGAGACCCAGTACTTC. This rearrangement joins TRBV2 to TRBJ2-5; 7 nucleotides agree with TRBD2. The length of the CDR3 is 12 residues. After removal of 8 bases from V and 2 bases from J, the junction contained 2 bases not matched to a gene. Germline V gives CDR1 SNHLY, CDR2 FYNNEI.

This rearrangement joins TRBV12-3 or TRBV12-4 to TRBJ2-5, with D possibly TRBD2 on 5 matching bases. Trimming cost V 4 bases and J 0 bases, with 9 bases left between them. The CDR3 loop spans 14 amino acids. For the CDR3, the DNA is TGTGCCAGCAGTTCCGGACTTAACCAAGAGACCCAGTACTTC. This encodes CASSSGLNQETQYF.

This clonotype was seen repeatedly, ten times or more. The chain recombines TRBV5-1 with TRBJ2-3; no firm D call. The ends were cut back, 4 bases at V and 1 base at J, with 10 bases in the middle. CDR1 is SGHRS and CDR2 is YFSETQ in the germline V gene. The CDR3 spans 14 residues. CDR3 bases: TGCGCCAGCAGCCTACCTGATGGCACAGATACGCAGTATTTT. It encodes CASSLPDGTDTQYF.

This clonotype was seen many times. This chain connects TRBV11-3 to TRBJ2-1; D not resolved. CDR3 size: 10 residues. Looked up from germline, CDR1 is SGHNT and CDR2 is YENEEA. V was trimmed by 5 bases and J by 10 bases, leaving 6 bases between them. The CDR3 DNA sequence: TGTGCCAGCAGCATCGAAGAGCAGTTCTTC. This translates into CASSIEEQFF.

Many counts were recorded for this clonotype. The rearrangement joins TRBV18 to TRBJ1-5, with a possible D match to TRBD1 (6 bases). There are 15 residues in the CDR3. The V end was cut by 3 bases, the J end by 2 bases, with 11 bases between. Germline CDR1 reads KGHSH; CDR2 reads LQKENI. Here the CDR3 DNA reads TGTGCCAGCTCACCTGGGCGACAGGGCAATCAGCCCCAGCATTTT. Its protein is CASSPGRQGNQPQHF.

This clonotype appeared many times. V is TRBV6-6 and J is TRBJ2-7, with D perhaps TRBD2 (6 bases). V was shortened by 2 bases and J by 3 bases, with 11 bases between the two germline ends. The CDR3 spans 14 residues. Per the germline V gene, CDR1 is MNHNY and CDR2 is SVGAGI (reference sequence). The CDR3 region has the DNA TGTGCCAGCAGTTACGTGGAGGGAGACTACGAGCAGTACTTC. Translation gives CASSYVEGDYEQYF.

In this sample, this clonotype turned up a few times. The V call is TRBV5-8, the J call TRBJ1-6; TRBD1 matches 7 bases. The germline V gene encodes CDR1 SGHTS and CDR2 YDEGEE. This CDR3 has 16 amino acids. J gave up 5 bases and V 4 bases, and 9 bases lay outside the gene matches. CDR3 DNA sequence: TGTGCCAGCAGCCGCAGGCTCAGGGGGAATAATTCACCCCTCCACTTT. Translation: CASSRRLRGNNSPLHF.

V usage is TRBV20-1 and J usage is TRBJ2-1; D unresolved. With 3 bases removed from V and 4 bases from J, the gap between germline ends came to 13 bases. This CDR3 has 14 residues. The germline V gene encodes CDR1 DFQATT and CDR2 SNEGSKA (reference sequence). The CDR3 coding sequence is TGCAGTGCTAGCTTGCCTAACTTATACAATGAGCAGTTCTTC. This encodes CSASLPNLYNEQFF.

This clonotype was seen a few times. This CDR3 reads CSARTSGGGDIQYF. The CDR3 nucleotides read TGCAGTGCTAGGACTAGCGGGGGGGGGGACATTCAGTACTTC. The chain carries TRBV20-1 and TRBJ2-4; 14 bases are shared with TRBD2. With 3 bases clipped from V and 8 bases from J, the junction kept 3 bases outside the gene matches. Germline V gene data show CDR1 as DFQATT and CDR2 as SNEGSKA (reference sequence). The CDR3 is 14 residues long.

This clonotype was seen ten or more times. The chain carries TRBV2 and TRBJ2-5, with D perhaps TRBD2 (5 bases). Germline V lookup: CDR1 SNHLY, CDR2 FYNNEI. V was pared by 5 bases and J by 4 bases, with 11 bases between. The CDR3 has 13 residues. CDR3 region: CASSWEFGETQYF. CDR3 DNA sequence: TGTGCCAGCAGTTGGGAGTTTGGAGAGACCCAGTACTTC.

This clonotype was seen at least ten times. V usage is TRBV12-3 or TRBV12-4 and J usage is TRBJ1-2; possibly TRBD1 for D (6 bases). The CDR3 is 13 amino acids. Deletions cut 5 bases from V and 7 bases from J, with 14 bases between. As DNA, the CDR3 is TGTGCCAGCAGTCTCGGGGGGGCGCGTGGCTACACCTTC. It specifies CASSLGGARGYTF.

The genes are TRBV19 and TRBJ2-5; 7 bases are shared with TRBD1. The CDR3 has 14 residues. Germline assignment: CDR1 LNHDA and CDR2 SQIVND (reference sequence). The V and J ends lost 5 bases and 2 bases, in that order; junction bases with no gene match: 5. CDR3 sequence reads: CASSDPGQQETQYF. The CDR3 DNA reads TGTGCCAGTAGTGACCCGGGACAGCAAGAGACCCAGTACTTC.

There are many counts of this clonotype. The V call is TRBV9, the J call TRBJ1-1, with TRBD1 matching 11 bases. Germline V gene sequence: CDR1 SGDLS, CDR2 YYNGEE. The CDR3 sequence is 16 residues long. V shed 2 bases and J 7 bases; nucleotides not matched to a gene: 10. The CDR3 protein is CASSVEPGQGVDEAFF. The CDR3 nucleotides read TGTGCCAGCAGCGTGGAGCCGGGACAGGGGGTTGATGAAGCTTTCTTT.

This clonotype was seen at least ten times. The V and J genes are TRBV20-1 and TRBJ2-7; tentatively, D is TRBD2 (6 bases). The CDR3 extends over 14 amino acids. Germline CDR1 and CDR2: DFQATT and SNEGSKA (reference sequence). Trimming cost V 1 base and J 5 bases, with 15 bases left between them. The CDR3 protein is CSARGQGLWDEQYF. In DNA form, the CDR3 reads TGCAGTGCTAGAGGGCAGGGACTCTGGGACGAGCAGTACTTC.

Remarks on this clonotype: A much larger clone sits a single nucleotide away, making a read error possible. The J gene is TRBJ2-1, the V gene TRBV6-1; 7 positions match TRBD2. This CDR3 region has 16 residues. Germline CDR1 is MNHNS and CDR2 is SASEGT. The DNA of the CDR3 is TGTGCCAACAGTCCTTGGGAGGGGAGGGCCGGCCATGAGCAGTTCTTC. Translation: CANSPWEGRAGHEQFF.

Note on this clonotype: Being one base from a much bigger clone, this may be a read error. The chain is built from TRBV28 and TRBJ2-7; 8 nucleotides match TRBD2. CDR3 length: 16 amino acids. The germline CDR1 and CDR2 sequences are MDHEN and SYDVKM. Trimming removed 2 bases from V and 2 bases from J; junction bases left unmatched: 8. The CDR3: CASSLGAAGGTYEQYF. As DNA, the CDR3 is TGTGCCAGCAGTTTAGGCGCGGCGGGGGGAACCTACGAGCAGTACTTC. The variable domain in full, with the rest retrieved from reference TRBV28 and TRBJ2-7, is DVKVTQSSRYLVKRTGEKVFLECVQDMDHENMFWYRQDPGLGLRLIYFSYDVKMKEKGDIPEGYSVSREKKERFSLILESASTNQTSMYLCASSLGAAGGTYEQYFGPGTRLTVT.

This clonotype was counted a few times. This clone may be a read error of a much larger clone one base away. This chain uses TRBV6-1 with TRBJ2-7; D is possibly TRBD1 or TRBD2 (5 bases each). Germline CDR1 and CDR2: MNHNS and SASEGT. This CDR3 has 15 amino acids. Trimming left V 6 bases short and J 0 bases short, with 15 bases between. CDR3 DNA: TGTGCCAGCAGACTATACCGGGACGGCTCCTACGAGCAGTACTTC. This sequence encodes CASRLYRDGSYEQYF.

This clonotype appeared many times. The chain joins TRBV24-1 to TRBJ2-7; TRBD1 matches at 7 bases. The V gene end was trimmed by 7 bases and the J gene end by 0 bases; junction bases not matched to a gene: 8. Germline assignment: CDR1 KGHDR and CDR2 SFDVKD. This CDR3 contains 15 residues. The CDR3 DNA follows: TGTGCCACCAGCGATACCGGGACAGACTCCTACGAGCAGTACTTC. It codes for CATSDTGTDSYEQYF.

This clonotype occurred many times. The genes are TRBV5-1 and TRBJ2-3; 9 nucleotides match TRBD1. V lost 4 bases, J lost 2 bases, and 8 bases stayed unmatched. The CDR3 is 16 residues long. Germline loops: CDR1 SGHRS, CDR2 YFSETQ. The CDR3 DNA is TGCGCCAGCAGCCAAGGACAGGGGTCACCCACAGATACGCAGTATTTT. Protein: CASSQGQGSPTDTQYF.